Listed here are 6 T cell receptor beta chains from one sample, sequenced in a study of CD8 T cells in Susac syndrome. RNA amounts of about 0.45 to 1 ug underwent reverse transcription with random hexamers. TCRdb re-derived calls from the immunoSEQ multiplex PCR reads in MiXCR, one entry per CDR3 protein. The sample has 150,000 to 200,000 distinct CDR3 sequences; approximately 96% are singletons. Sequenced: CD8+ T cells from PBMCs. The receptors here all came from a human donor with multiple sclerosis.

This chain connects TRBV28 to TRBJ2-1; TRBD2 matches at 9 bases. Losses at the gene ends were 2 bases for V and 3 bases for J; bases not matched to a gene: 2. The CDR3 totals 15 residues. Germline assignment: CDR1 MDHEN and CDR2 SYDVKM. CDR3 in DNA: TGTGCCAGCAGTTTACGACTAGCGGTCTACAATGAGCAGTTCTTC. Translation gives CASSLRLAVYNEQFF.

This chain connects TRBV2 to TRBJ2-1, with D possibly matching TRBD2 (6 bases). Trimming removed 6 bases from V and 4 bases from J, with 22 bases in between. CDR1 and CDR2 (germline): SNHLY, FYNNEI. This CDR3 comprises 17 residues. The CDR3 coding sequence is TGTGCCAGCAGGCCCCCCTCGGCGGGGATCGTTTACAATGAGCAGTTCTTC. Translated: CASRPPSAGIVYNEQFF.

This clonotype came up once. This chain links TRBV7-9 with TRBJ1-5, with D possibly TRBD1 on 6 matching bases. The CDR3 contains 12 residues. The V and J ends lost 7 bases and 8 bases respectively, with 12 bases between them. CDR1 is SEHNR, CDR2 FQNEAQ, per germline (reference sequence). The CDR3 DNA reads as TGTGCCAGCACCTCAGGGGCAGAGCCCCAGCATTTT. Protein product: CASTSGAEPQHF. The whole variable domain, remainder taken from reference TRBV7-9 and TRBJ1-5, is DTGVSQNPRHKITKRGQNVTFRCDPISEHNRLYWYRQTLGQGPEFLTYFQNEAQLEKSRLLSDRFSAERPKGSFSTLEIQRTEQGDSAMYLCASTSGAEPQHFGDGTRLSIL.

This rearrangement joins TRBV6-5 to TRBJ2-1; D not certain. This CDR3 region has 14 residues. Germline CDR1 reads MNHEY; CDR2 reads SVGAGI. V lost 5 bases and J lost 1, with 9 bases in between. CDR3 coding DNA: TGTGCCAGCAGTCCAATTGGATCCTACAATGAGCAGTTCTTC. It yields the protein CASSPIGSYNEQFF.

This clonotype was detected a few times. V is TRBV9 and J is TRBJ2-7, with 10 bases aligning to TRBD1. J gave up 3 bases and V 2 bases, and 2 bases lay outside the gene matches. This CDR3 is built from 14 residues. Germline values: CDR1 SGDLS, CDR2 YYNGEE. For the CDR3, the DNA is TGTGCCAGCAGCGTGGGGGACAGGGGCTACGAGCAGTACTTC. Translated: CASSVGDRGYEQYF.

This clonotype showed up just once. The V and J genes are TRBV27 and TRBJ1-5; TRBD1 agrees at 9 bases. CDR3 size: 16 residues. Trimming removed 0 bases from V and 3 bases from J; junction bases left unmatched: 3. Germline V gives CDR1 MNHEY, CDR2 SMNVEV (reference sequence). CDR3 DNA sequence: TGTGCCAGCAGTTTATCGGGACAGGGATACAATCAGCCCCAGCATTTT. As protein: CASSLSGQGYNQPQHF.